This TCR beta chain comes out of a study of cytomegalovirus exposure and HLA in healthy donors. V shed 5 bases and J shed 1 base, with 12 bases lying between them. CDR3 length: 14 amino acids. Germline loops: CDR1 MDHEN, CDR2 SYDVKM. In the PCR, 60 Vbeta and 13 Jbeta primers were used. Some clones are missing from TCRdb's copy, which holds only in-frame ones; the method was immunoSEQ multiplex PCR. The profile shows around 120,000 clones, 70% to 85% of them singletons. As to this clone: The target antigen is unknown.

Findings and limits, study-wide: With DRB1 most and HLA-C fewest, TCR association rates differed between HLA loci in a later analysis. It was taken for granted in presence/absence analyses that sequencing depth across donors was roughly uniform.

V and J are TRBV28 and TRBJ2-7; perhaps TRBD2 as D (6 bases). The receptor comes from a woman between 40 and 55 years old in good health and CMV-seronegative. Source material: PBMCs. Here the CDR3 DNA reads TGTGCCAGCAGTGCGGGACGGGGATCCTACGAGCAGTACTTC. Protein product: CASSAGRGSYEQYF.